The rows below give T cell receptor beta chains drawn from one sample of a study of regulatory T cells in long-lasting Graves disease. TCRdb called the multiplex PCR reads again in MiXCR, with one record for every CDR3 protein. The table lists a few hundred thousand distinct CDR3 sequences, roughly 24% of them singletons. The starting material was peripheral blood mononuclear cells (PBMCs), obtained when the disease was refractory, from a patient treated with antithyroid drugs. The receptors originated from a woman aged 40 to 49 with Graves disease. Both conserved end residues are part of each CDR3. D genes are given only for firm matches. Size is omitted from some rows. Given values are once, few, many or a class for expanded clones.

D: TRBD1; J: TRBJ1-6; size: few; V: TRBV6-1; CDR3: CASSVQGVQSPLHF; DNA: TGTGCCAGCAGTGTCCAGGGGGTTCAGTCACCCCTCCACTTT
D: TRBD2; J: TRBJ2-5; size: many; V: TRBV12-3/TRBV12-4; CDR3: CASRSGTSGRAKETQYF; DNA: TGTGCCAGCAGGTCAGGGACTAGCGGGCGAGCCAAAGAGACCCAGTACTTC
D: TRBD2; J: TRBJ2-7; size: .; V: TRBV3-1; CDR3: CASSQGLAGVYEQYF; DNA: TGTGCCAGCAGCCAGGGACTAGCGGGAGTGTACGAGCAGTACTTC
D: TRBD2; J: TRBJ2-2; size: few; V: TRBV27; CDR3: CASSWGGLAGAGELFF; DNA: TGTGCCAGCAGTTGGGGGGGGCTAGCGGGAGCCGGGGAGCTGTTTTTT
D: .; J: TRBJ1-2; size: many; V: TRBV3-1; CDR3: CASSLTARYIYGYTF; DNA: TGTGCCAGCAGCCTAACAGCGCGGTACATATATGGCTACACCTTC
D: .; J: TRBJ2-7; size: many; V: TRBV10-3; CDR3: CAISDPGPPDEQYF; DNA: TGTGCCATCAGTGACCCCGGTCCCCCTGACGAGCAGTACTTC
D: .; J: TRBJ1-5; size: few; V: TRBV28; CDR3: CASSYAGFKQPQHF; DNA: TGTGCCAGCAGTTACGCGGGGTTCAAACAGCCCCAGCATTTT
D: .; J: TRBJ2-2; size: .; V: TRBV10-2; CDR3: CASQQAGNTGELFF; DNA: TGCGCCAGTCAACAGGCGGGGAACACCGGGGAGCTGTTTTTT
D: .; J: TRBJ1-1; size: once; V: TRBV9; CDR3: CASSGRDGTNTEAFF; DNA: TGTGCCAGCAGCGGACGCGACGGGACGAACACTGAAGCTTTCTTT
D: TRBD1; J: TRBJ2-5; size: .; V: TRBV5-1; CDR3: CASSLAGTGVRGETQYF; DNA: TGCGCCAGCAGCTTGGCGGGGACAGGGGTTAGAGGAGAGACCCAGTACTTC
D: .; J: TRBJ2-7; size: .; V: TRBV6-1; CDR3: CASRGLQHYEQYF; DNA: TGTGCCAGCAGGGGATTACAACACTACGAGCAGTACTTC
D: TRBD2; J: TRBJ2-5; size: many; V: TRBV6-5; CDR3: CASSYRSGRHQETQYF; DNA: TGTGCCAGCAGTTACCGGAGCGGGAGGCACCAAGAGACCCAGTACTTC
D: .; J: TRBJ1-6; size: many; V: TRBV28; CDR3: CASSPSGLSSYNSPLHF; DNA: TGTGCCAGCAGTCCATCGGGGCTAAGCTCCTATAATTCACCCCTCCACTTT
D: TRBD2; J: TRBJ2-2; size: .; V: TRBV11-1; CDR3: CASSFSGSLAGELFF; DNA: TGTGCCAGCAGCTTTAGCGGGAGTTTGGCCGGGGAGCTGTTTTTT
D: .; J: TRBJ2-7; size: few; V: TRBV19; CDR3: CASSIDLVDEQYF; DNA: TGTGCCAGTAGTATAGATCTGGTTGACGAGCAGTACTTC
D: .; J: TRBJ1-2; size: once; V: TRBV12-3/TRBV12-4; CDR3: CASSLLEGGYTF; DNA: TGTGCCAGCAGTTTACTAGAAGGTGGCTACACCTTC
D: .; J: TRBJ2-7; size: many; V: TRBV12-3/TRBV12-4; CDR3: CASRGDGTPFYEQYF; DNA: TGTGCCAGCAGGGGAGACGGGACACCTTTCTACGAGCAGTACTTC
D: .; J: TRBJ1-3; size: .; V: TRBV28; CDR3: CASSFPDLSSGNTIYF; DNA: TGTGCCAGCAGTTTTCCGGACCTGAGCTCTGGAAACACCATATATTTT
D: .; J: TRBJ1-1; size: many; V: TRBV12-3/TRBV12-4; CDR3: CASSLGSFNTEAFF; DNA: TGTGCCAGCAGTTTAGGCAGCTTTAACACTGAAGCTTTCTTT
D: .; J: TRBJ1-2; size: many; V: TRBV19; CDR3: CASSIWQGDPYGYTF; DNA: TGTGCCAGTAGTATCTGGCAGGGAGATCCCTATGGCTACACCTTC
D: .; J: TRBJ2-5; size: few; V: TRBV5-1; CDR3: CASSFEDLLGRETQYF; DNA: TGCGCCAGCAGCTTCGAGGACCTACTAGGGAGAGAGACCCAGTACTTC
D: TRBD1; J: TRBJ1-2; size: many; V: TRBV7-9; CDR3: CASSLNGLGRDSYGYTF; DNA: TGTGCCAGCAGCTTAAATGGACTCGGTAGGGACAGCTATGGCTACACCTTC
D: .; J: TRBJ2-1; size: few; V: TRBV9; CDR3: CASSVASSASYNEQFF; DNA: TGTGCCAGCAGCGTAGCTTCTAGCGCCTCCTACAATGAGCAGTTCTTC
D: TRBD1; J: TRBJ2-5; size: many; V: TRBV6-1; CDR3: CASRETGREETQYF; DNA: TGTGCCAGCAGAGAGACAGGGAGAGAAGAGACCCAGTACTTC
D: .; J: TRBJ2-3; size: .; V: TRBV3-1; CDR3: CASSQDLRYTQYF; DNA: TGTGCCAGCAGCCAAGATTTGAGGTATACGCAGTATTTT
D: .; J: TRBJ1-5; size: many; V: TRBV12-3/TRBV12-4; CDR3: CASSFGGDGNQPQHF; DNA: TGTGCCAGCAGTTTCGGAGGGGACGGCAATCAGCCCCAGCATTTT
D: .; J: TRBJ1-1; size: many; V: TRBV7-8; CDR3: CASSARLYSMNTEAFF; DNA: TGTGCCAGCAGCGCAAGGTTGTACAGCATGAACACTGAAGCTTTCTTT
D: TRBD1; J: TRBJ1-4; size: few; V: TRBV5-1; CDR3: CASSTGTGAEKLFF; DNA: TGCGCCAGCAGCACCGGGACAGGGGCCGAAAAACTGTTTTTT
D: .; J: TRBJ2-7; size: .; V: TRBV28; CDR3: CASSFDRDLGYEQYF; DNA: TGTGCCAGCAGTTTTGACAGGGACTTAGGATACGAGCAGTACTTC
D: TRBD1; J: TRBJ2-2; size: many; V: TRBV20-1; CDR3: CSARGGQGSNTGELFF; DNA: TGCAGTGCTAGAGGGGGACAGGGCTCGAACACCGGGGAGCTGTTTTTT
D: .; J: TRBJ2-7; size: few; V: TRBV11-2; CDR3: CASGLGRGLSYEQYF; DNA: TGTGCCAGCGGGCTCGGGCGCGGCCTCTCCTACGAGCAGTACTTC
D: .; J: TRBJ2-7; size: .; V: TRBV5-5; CDR3: CASSFAAGDFYEQYF; DNA: TGTGCCAGCAGCTTCGCAGCAGGGGATTTCTACGAGCAGTACTTC
D: TRBD1; J: TRBJ1-5; size: .; V: TRBV2; CDR3: CASRRGTGGNQPQHF; DNA: TGTGCCAGCAGACGCGGGACAGGGGGCAATCAGCCCCAGCATTTT
D: .; J: TRBJ1-1; size: .; V: TRBV6-1; CDR3: CAAASSPGGVGNTEAFF; DNA: TGTGCTGCCGCCTCTTCTCCGGGGGGAGTAGGGAACACTGAAGCTTTCTTT
D: .; J: TRBJ2-7; size: .; V: TRBV5-1; CDR3: CASSLQGPPYEQYF; DNA: TGCGCCAGCAGCCTACAGGGTCCCCCCTACGAGCAGTACTTC
D: .; J: TRBJ2-7; size: .; V: TRBV5-1; CDR3: CASSHSGPSYEQYF; DNA: TGCGCCAGCAGCCACAGCGGGCCATCCTACGAGCAGTACTTC
D: TRBD1; J: TRBJ2-5; size: .; V: TRBV4-1; CDR3: CASSQIQGARGETQYF; DNA: TGCGCCAGCAGCCAAATACAGGGGGCACGAGGGGAGACCCAGTACTTC
D: .; J: TRBJ1-5; size: few; V: TRBV20-1; CDR3: CSASEKGRISNQPQHF; DNA: TGCAGTGCTAGCGAGAAAGGACGGATTAGCAATCAGCCCCAGCATTTT
D: .; J: TRBJ2-7; size: .; V: TRBV7-2; CDR3: CASSLGPNSYEQYF; DNA: TGTGCCAGCAGCTTAGGCCCAAATTCCTACGAGCAGTACTTC
D: TRBD1; J: TRBJ2-5; size: .; V: TRBV2; CDR3: CASGTEQETQYF; DNA: TGTGCCAGCGGGACAGAACAAGAGACCCAGTACTTC
D: .; J: TRBJ1-1; size: many; V: TRBV12-3/TRBV12-4; CDR3: CASSFQGWTEAFF; DNA: TGTGCCAGCAGTTTCCAGGGTTGGACTGAAGCTTTCTTT
D: TRBD1; J: TRBJ1-5; size: many; V: TRBV2; CDR3: CASSEFEGTGLREEPQHF; DNA: TGTGCCAGCAGTGAATTTGAGGGGACAGGACTAAGGGAAGAGCCCCAGCATTTT
D: .; J: TRBJ2-1; size: many; V: TRBV20-1; CDR3: CSAPRSSSYNEQFF; DNA: TGCAGTGCTCCCAGGTCTAGCTCCTACAATGAGCAGTTCTTC
D: TRBD1; J: TRBJ1-2; size: .; V: TRBV7-9; CDR3: CASSSDGSGTANYGYTF; DNA: TGTGCCAGCAGTTCGGACGGCTCGGGGACAGCTAACTATGGCTACACCTTC